This T cell receptor beta chain was documented in a study of T cell repertoires in cytomegalovirus infection (dated by TCRdb to between 2019 and 2020). General notes on the study: The peptide stimulations were aimed at well-studied HLA-B-restricted epitopes as well as recently identified HLA-C-restricted CMV epitopes, whose presentation resists viral immunomodulation. Donor HLA type was relevant to the analysis, because carriage of CMV infection together with the matching HLA type was indicated by public TCR beta signatures. General study outcomes and caveats: Cumulative frequency of public TCR beta family members discriminated carriers of CMV infection plus the relevant HLA type in this cohort and an independent roughly 320-donor cohort. The ex vivo response was dominated by HLA-C-restricted CMV-specific TCR beta clonotypes, which also provided the single most frequent clonotype in two of eight donors.

Only a few counts were recorded for this clonotype. Its cognate antigen has yet to be identified. The record has no base qualities; no much larger clone is one base away. Reading from cysteine to phenylalanine, the CDR3 counts 16 amino acids. Only the CDR3 portion is preserved as DNA: 48 bases, with reading frame beginning at the first base. V and J lose 4 bases and 0 bases, and a span of 13 bases separates them. Looking up the germline V gene yields CDR1 MNHEY and CDR2 SVGEGT. The sample's treatment or condition label, decoded: in vitro stimulation with specific CMV peptide epitopes to enrich CMV-specific T cells. TCRdb records Illumina HiSeq 1500 as the sequencer. TCRdb's own reprocessing of the public reads used fastp at Q25 and MiXCR and kept productive beta chains. Merged by CDR3 protein, the rows form single entries marked with the most common genes and DNA. This sample lists some 480,000 distinct CDR3 sequences; 30% to 35% were detected once. Of the sample, about a sixth falls within the top ten clones.

The source is a human donor in good health (CMV status not recorded). Some clones in this sample may be carry-over from other donors' samples. Sequencing was performed on cultured PBMCs, taken from culture after CMV antigen stimulation. The chain links TRBV6-2 or TRBV6-3 with TRBJ2-1; the D gene lacks a confident call. CDR3 loop: CASSFQAPSSYNEQFF. The bases read TGTGCCAGCAGTTTCCAGGCCCCGAGCTCCTACAATGAGCAGTTCTTC.